Each of the 29 T cell receptor beta chains below was sequenced from the same sample in a study of blood T cell repertoires in COVID-19 (dated by TCRdb to 2020 to 2021). The method was the immunoSEQ multiplex PCR assay. The clones in this table, taken by TCRdb from immuneACCESS, are in-frame only. Not every clone is retained; where verified, under half of the shortfall comes from an unresolved V gene, and the cause of the rest is unknown. A total of approximately 230,000 clones appear in this sample, approximately 90% of them only once. 6.3% of the sample rests with the top ten. Specimen: peripheral blood. These receptors were obtained from a woman aged 30 to 39 with COVID-19, enrolled during active disease.

This clone was found once. V gene TRBV10-3 combines with J gene TRBJ1-4; weak D call: TRBD1 (6 bases). This CDR3 region has 14 residues. V was trimmed by 3 bases and J by 12 bases, leaving 17 bases between them. The germline CDR1 and CDR2 sequences are ENHRY and SYGVKD. The CDR3 sequence is CAISEPGEGRELFF. The DNA for the CDR3 is TGTGCCATCAGTGAACCAGGGGAGGGTAGGGAACTGTTTTTT.

The chain has TRBV4-3 and TRBJ2-1; TRBD2 agrees at 7 bases. The ends lost 4 bases at V and 0 bases at J; junction bases unmatched: 3. Germline-derived CDR1 and CDR2 are LGHNA and YSLEER. This CDR3 is 15 amino acids long. CDR3 nucleotides: TGCGCCAGCAGCCTCGGACTAGTCTCCTACAATGAGCAGTTCTTC. Translated, it gives CASSLGLVSYNEQFF.

The chain employs TRBV12-5 and TRBJ1-5, with D uncertain. From germline, CDR1 is LGHNT and CDR2 FRNRAP. This CDR3 has 14 residues. Trimming left V 5 bases short and J 6 bases short, with 14 bases between. CDR3 nucleotides: TGTGCTAGTGGTGCTGGGCTTTGGTCTCAGCCCCAGCATTTT. It translates to CASGAGLWSQPQHF.

This chain uses TRBV6-5 with TRBJ2-2; D remains unclear. The ends were cut back, 4 bases at V and 6 bases at J, with 9 bases in the middle. In germline, CDR1 is MNHEY, CDR2 SVGAGI. CDR3 length equals 13 residues. CDR3 region: CASSFLESGELFF. The CDR3 DNA is TGTGCCAGCAGTTTCTTAGAGTCCGGGGAGCTGTTTTTT.

The chain is built from TRBV9 and TRBJ1-2, with D unresolved. Trimming stripped 0 bases from V and 4 bases from J, with 16 bases between. Germline lookup yields CDR1 SGDLS and CDR2 YYNGEE. This CDR3 spans 16 amino acids. The DNA of the CDR3 is TGTGCCAGCAGCGTAGCCGAAGACCCCTCGGGCTATGGCTACACCTTC. Translating gives CASSVAEDPSGYGYTF. Complete variable domain (other parts from reference TRBV9 and TRBJ1-2): DSGVTQTPKHLITATGQRVTLRCSPRSGDLSVYWYQQSLDQGLQFLIQYYNGEERAKGNILERFSAQQFPDLHSELNLSSLELGDSALYFCASSVAEDPSGYGYTFGSGTRLTVV.

The chain carries TRBV4-1 and TRBJ2-7, with D perhaps matching TRBD1 (6 bases). This CDR3 comprises 14 residues. Germline CDR1 reads MGHRA; CDR2 reads YSYEKL. Trimming left V 4 bases short and J 0 bases short, with 10 bases between. The CDR3 spells CASSRPDSSYEQYF. CDR3 bases: TGCGCCAGCAGCCGGCCGGACAGCTCCTACGAGCAGTACTTC.

Worth noting for this clone: This sample also contains other DNA sequences that code for the same CDR3. The V gene is TRBV6-5, the J gene TRBJ1-1; D gene ambiguous. V lost 6 bases and J 0 bases, leaving 8 bases between the germline ends. CDR3 length: 13 residues. In germline, CDR1 is MNHEY, CDR2 SVGAGI. The CDR3 protein is CASRFTMNTEAFF. DNA for the CDR3: TGTGCCAGCAGGTTTACTATGAACACTGAAGCTTTCTTT.

The rearrangement links TRBV7-9 to TRBJ2-2; D is unresolved. Germline-derived CDR1 and CDR2 are SEHNR and FQNEAQ (reference sequence). The CDR3 is 14 residues long. Trimming took off 5 bases at V and 0 bases at J, with 7 bases between the two ends. The DNA of the CDR3 is TGTGCCAGCAGCCCAGTTACGAACACCGGGGAGCTGTTTTTT. Amino acid sequence: CASSPVTNTGELFF. The variable domain in full, with the rest retrieved from reference TRBV7-9 and TRBJ2-2, is DTGVSQNPRHKITKRGQNVTFRCDPISEHNRLYWYRQTLGQGPEFLTYFQNEAQLEKSRLLSDRFSAERPKGSFSTLEIQRTEQGDSAMYLCASSPVTNTGELFFGEGSRLTVL.

The chain links TRBV7-2 to TRBJ1-2, with 7 bases aligning to TRBD1. V was clipped by 5 bases and J by 2 bases; unmatched bases: 8. CDR3 length equals 15 residues. The germline V gene has CDR1 SGHTA and CDR2 FQGNSA. DNA for the CDR3: TGTGCCAGCAGCACAGGACAGGAACGAAACTATGGCTACACCTTC. Protein sequence: CASSTGQERNYGYTF. Drawing the rest from reference TRBV7-2 and TRBJ1-2, the complete variable domain is GAGVSQSPSNKVTEKGKDVELRCDPISGHTALYWYRQSLGQGLEFLIYFQGNSAPDKSGLPSDRFSAERTGGSVSTLTIQRTQQEDSAVYLCASSTGQERNYGYTFGSGTRLTVV.

As to this clone: The junction does not match germline at one end; this may be a read error. The chain links TRBV7-7 to TRBJ2-5; a weak D match, TRBD1 (6 bases). The germline V gene has CDR1 SSHAT and CDR2 FNYEAQ (reference sequence). The CDR3 contains 15 residues. The CDR3 protein is CASSLVGAGQETQYF. CDR3 sequence (DNA): TGTGCTAGCAGCTTAGTGGGGGCAGGCCAAGAGACCCAGTACTTC.

This rearrangement joins TRBV18 to TRBJ2-3; tentatively, D is TRBD2 (6 bases). Trimming shortened V by 5 bases and J by 3 bases, and 12 bases separated the two germline ends. This CDR3 is 14 amino acids long. Germline V gene lookup returns CDR1 KGHSH and CDR2 LQKENI. The chain's CDR3 is CASSAAEGTDTQYF. CDR3 sequence (DNA): TGTGCCAGCTCAGCCGCGGAGGGGACAGATACGCAGTATTTT. Full variable domain (remainder filled in from reference TRBV18 and TRBJ2-3): NAGVMQNPRHLVRRRGQEARLRCSPMKGHSHVYWYRQLPEEGLKFMVYLQKENIIDESGMPKERFSAEFPKEGPSILRIQQVVRGDSAAYFCASSAAEGTDTQYFGPGTRLTVL.

This clone occurred a few times. The rearrangement links TRBV4-1 to TRBJ2-7; 7 nucleotides match TRBD2. The V gene's germline CDR1 is MGHRA and CDR2 YSYEKL. The ends lost 0 bases at V and 5 bases at J; junction bases unmatched: 7. This CDR3 contains 15 residues. The CDR3 DNA reads TGCGCCAGCAGCCAAGATCGTGGGAGGGGTAACGAGCAGTACGTC. Its protein is CASSQDRGRGNEQYV.

The chain carries TRBV28 and TRBJ2-5, with unresolved D. The length of the CDR3 is 12 residues. Germline assignment: CDR1 MDHEN and CDR2 SYDVKM. Trimming pared 4 bases from V and 2 bases from J, leaving 5 bases between. CDR3 loop: CASSWAQETQYF. DNA of the CDR3: TGTGCCAGCAGTTGGGCACAAGAGACCCAGTACTTC.

As to this clone: The identical CDR3 is also encoded by other nucleotide sequences in the sample. The chain recombines TRBV28 with TRBJ1-5, with unresolved D. The CDR3 has 13 residues. With 3 bases removed from V and 1 base from J, the gap between germline ends came to 4 bases. Germline CDR1 MDHEN, CDR2 SYDVKM. The CDR3 DNA reads TGTGCCAGCAGTTTTTTAAGCAATCAGCCCCAGCATTTT. This codes for CASSFLSNQPQHF.

This chain links TRBV4-3 with TRBJ1-2; 7 positions agree with TRBD1. The CDR3 loop spans 17 amino acids. CDR1 and CDR2 from the germline V gene are LGHNA and YSLEER. V was clipped by 2 bases and J by 7 bases; unmatched bases: 16. CDR3 residues: CASSQPEGHRGTLGYTF. The CDR3 DNA follows: TGCGCCAGCAGCCAACCCGAAGGGCACAGGGGTACTCTTGGCTACACCTTC.

The chain couples TRBV2 to TRBJ1-1; D gene unclear. Germline values: CDR1 SNHLY, CDR2 FYNNEI. The V gene lost 8 bases and the J gene lost 8 bases, with 12 bases spanning the gap. The CDR3 is made up of 11 amino acids. CDR3 residues: CASFIAVEAFF. As DNA, the CDR3 is TGTGCCAGCTTTATAGCAGTCGAAGCTTTCTTT.

In its sample, this clone was seen a few times. V usage is TRBV2 and J usage is TRBJ1-1; no definite D call. The germline V gene has CDR1 SNHLY and CDR2 FYNNEI. V shed 0 bases and J shed 11 bases, with 4 bases lying between them. The CDR3 runs 10 residues. CDR3 loop: CASSEARAFF. In nucleotides, the CDR3 is TGTGCCAGCAGTGAAGCGAGGGCTTTCTTT.

This clone was detected once. The V call is TRBV24-1, the J call TRBJ2-1; 11 bases fit TRBD2. J was trimmed by 9 bases and V by 4 bases; bases with no gene match: 4. In germline, CDR1 is KGHDR, CDR2 SFDVKD. This CDR3 region has 14 residues. CDR3: CATSERSGRVEQFF. The CDR3, as DNA: TGTGCCACCAGTGAACGTAGCGGGAGGGTTGAGCAGTTCTTC.

The chain is built from TRBV3-1 (or the pseudogene TRBV3-2) and TRBJ1-2; weak D call: TRBD1 (6 bases). CDR1 is LGHDT, CDR2 YNNKEL, per germline (reference sequence). This CDR3 contains 14 residues. V lost 1 base and J lost 4, with 10 bases in between. The CDR3 is CASSQGRTAYGYTF. The CDR3 region has the DNA TGTGCCAGCAGCCAAGGGCGGACAGCCTATGGCTACACCTTC.

The chain employs TRBV4-3 and TRBJ2-2; 10 positions match TRBD2. From germline, CDR1 is LGHNA and CDR2 YSLEER. This CDR3 region has 16 residues. The J segment lost 0 bases and the V segment lost 6 bases, leaving 4 bases of the junction unmatched. CDR3: CASRRAGGPNTGELFF. The CDR3 DNA sequence: TGCGCCAGCAGGCGAGCGGGAGGGCCGAACACCGGGGAGCTGTTTTTT.

V gene TRBV7-9 combines with J gene TRBJ2-5; 9 bases are shared with TRBD2. The CDR3 loop spans 17 amino acids. Germline assignment: CDR1 SEHNR and CDR2 FQNEAQ (reference sequence). Trimming took 1 base from V and 1 from J; bases not matched to a gene: 7. The CDR3 DNA follows: TGTGCCAGCAGCTTAGGTTGGGCGGGGGGGAGCCAAGAGACCCAGTACTTC. This encodes CASSLGWAGGSQETQYF.

V gene TRBV28 combines with J gene TRBJ1-2, with D possibly matching TRBD1 (5 bases). The germline V gene has CDR1 MDHEN and CDR2 SYDVKM. The CDR3 extends over 14 amino acids. The ends were cut back, 5 bases at V and 1 base at J, with 11 bases in the middle. The CDR3 region has the DNA TGTGCCAGCAGTACCTCAGGGCTTAACTATGGCTACACCTTC. Its translation is CASSTSGLNYGYTF.

J is TRBJ2-7 and V is TRBV11-3; D is perhaps TRBD2 (5 bases). Deletions cut 5 bases from V and 1 base from J, with 9 bases between. CDR3 length: 13 residues. Germline V lookup: CDR1 SGHNT, CDR2 YENEEA. The CDR3 DNA sequence: TGTGCCAGCAGCCGGGGTCCGTCCTACGAGCAGTACGTC. Translating gives CASSRGPSYEQYV.

The V and J genes are TRBV14 and TRBJ1-1, with 7 bases matching TRBD1. In germline, CDR1 is SGHDN, CDR2 FVKESK. The CDR3 contains 18 residues. With 4 bases clipped from V and 4 bases from J, the junction kept 18 bases outside the gene matches. CDR3 protein: CASSLGQAVFASSTEAFF. CDR3 nucleotides: TGTGCCAGCAGCCTTGGACAGGCAGTTTTCGCTTCAAGCACTGAAGCTTTCTTT.

The chain employs TRBV5-6 and TRBJ2-7; 7 nucleotides align to TRBD1. The V segment lost 0 bases and the J segment 1 base; nucleotides outside the gene matches: 1. This CDR3 spans 14 amino acids. CDR1 is SGHDT and CDR2 is YYEEEE in the germline V gene. In nucleotides, the CDR3 is TGTGCCAGCAGCTTGGTGGACAGGTCCTACGAGCAGTACGTC. It specifies CASSLVDRSYEQYV.

The rearrangement joins TRBV5-6 to TRBJ2-7; D may be TRBD2 (6 bases). Germline loops: CDR1 SGHDT, CDR2 YYEEEE. Trimming pared 0 bases from V and 4 bases from J, leaving 14 bases between. CDR3 length equals 15 residues. The CDR3 here is CASSLERGGAYEQYF. CDR3 sequence (DNA): TGTGCCAGCAGCTTGGAGCGTGGAGGGGCGTACGAGCAGTACTTC.

This chain connects TRBV6-5 to TRBJ1-3; the D gene is possibly TRBD1 (6 bases). This CDR3 comprises 15 residues. The V gene lost 5 bases and the J gene lost 0 bases, with 11 bases spanning the gap. From germline, CDR1 is MNHEY and CDR2 SVGAGI. The CDR3 DNA sequence: TGTGCCAGCAGTAGAACAGGGAGCTCTGGAAACACCATATATTTT. Amino acids: CASSRTGSSGNTIYF.

The chain recombines TRBV5-1 with TRBJ2-5; D is unclear. The CDR3 runs to 11 residues. Germline V CDR1 and CDR2: SGHRS, YFSETQ. V was shortened by 4 bases and J by 2 bases, with 3 bases between the two germline ends. The CDR3 sequence: CASSQQETQYF. The CDR3 DNA reads TGCGCCAGCAGCCAACAAGAGACCCAGTACTTC.

This clone appeared once. This chain links TRBV6-6 with TRBJ2-5; D might be TRBD2 (5 bases). Per germline, CDR1 MNHNY and CDR2 SVGAGI (reference sequence). Between the trimmed V and J ends, which lost 5 bases and 2 bases, there was a span of 15 bases. The CDR3 has 15 residues. The CDR3 bases are TGTGCCAGCAGTAGTGGCGGCGGGCATCAAGAGACCCAGTACTTC. This encodes CASSSGGGHQETQYF.